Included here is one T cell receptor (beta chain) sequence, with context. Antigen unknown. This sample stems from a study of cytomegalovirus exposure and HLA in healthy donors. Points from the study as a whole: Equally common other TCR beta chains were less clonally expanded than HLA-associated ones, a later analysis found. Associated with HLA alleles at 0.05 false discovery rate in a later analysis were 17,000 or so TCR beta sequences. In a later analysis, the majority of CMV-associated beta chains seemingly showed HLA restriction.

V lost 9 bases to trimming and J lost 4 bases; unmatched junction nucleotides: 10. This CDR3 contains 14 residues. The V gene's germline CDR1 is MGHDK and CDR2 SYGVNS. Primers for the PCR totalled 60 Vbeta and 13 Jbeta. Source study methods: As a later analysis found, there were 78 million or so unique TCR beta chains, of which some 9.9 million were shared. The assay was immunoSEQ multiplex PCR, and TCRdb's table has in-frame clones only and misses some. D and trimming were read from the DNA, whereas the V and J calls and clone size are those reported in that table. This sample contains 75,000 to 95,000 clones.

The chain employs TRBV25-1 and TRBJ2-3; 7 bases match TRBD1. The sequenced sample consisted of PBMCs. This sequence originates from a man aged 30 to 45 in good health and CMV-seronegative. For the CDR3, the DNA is TGTGCCAGTGCCGACAGGGTAGACGCAGATACGCAGTATTTT. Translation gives CASADRVDADTQYF.